The clone carrying this T cell receptor beta chain was counted only a few times. No antigen is known for it. The data derive from a study of cytomegalovirus exposure and HLA in healthy donors. The primer mix had 60 Vbeta and 13 Jbeta primers. Clones were read by immunoSEQ multiplex PCR, and TCRdb kept only the in-frame ones, dropping some. The repertoire holds approximately 120,000 clones, with about 10% as singletons. Study-wide points: What a later analysis reportedly showed was that an Asian-associated ancestry cluster had fewer N-insertions than the approximately 700-donor mean. The dataset shows that most TCR sequences were rare, while some public TCRs occurred in many donors.

Trimming took off 5 bases at V and 3 bases at J, with 15 bases between the two ends. The CDR3 contains 15 residues. Germline-derived CDR1 and CDR2 are SNHLY and FYNNEI. Sequencing was done on a sample of PBMCs. The chain links TRBV2 to TRBJ2-3, with D possibly matching TRBD2 (6 bases). The clonotype comes from a woman in her late teens or twenties in good health and CMV-seropositive. This CDR3 is CASSNETRSTDTQYF. The DNA for the CDR3 is TGTGCCAGCAGTAACGAGACTAGGTCGACAGATACGCAGTATTTT.